This T cell receptor beta chain appears in the sequencing data of a study of shared clonotypes between healthy human individuals. Looking at the study overall: Donors consisted of two women and a few men between 18 and 49.

Across several immunoSEQ plates, the genomic DNA of each subset was split evenly. Clones were read by immunoSEQ multiplex PCR, and TCRdb kept only the in-frame ones, dropping some. The sample lists some 2,500,000 clones, more than 85% occurring once. The germline V gene encodes CDR1 MDHEN and CDR2 SYDVKM. This CDR3 contains 15 residues. V lost 5 bases and J lost 3, with 17 bases in between. A remark on this clone: Its antigen is currently unknown.

Broader study findings: On the whole, naive subsets had larger estimated richness than memory subsets had. Among several donors, roughly 5% of naive CD4 clonotypes were found in common.

The source of this sequence is a man between 18 and 29 years old in good health. Some clones in this sample may be carry-over from other donors' samples. The sample was naive CD4+ T cells from PBMCs. Subset reported: CD45RA+ positively selected. The J gene is TRBJ2-7, the V gene TRBV28; tentative D call: TRBD2 (6 bases). DNA of the CDR3: TGTGCCAGCAGTCGCCGAACCGGGACTTACTACGAGCAGTACTTC. It specifies CASSRRTGTYYEQYF. The full variable domain, its missing parts supplied by reference TRBV28 and TRBJ2-7, is DVKVTQSSRYLVKRTGEKVFLECVQDMDHENMFWYRQDPGLGLRLIYFSYDVKMKEKGDIPEGYSVSREKKERFSLILESASTNQTSMYLCASSRRTGTYYEQYFGPGTRLTVT.